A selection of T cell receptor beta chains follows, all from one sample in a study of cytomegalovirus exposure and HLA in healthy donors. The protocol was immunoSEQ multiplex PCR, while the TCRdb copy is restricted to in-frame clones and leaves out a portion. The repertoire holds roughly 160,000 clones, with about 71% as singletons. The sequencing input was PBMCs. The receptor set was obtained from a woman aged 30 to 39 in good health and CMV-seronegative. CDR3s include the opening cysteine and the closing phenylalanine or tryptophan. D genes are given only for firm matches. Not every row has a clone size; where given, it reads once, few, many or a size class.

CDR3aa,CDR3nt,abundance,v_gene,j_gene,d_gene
CASSPRAAGGPDTQYF,TGTGCCAGCAGCCCCAGGGCAGCGGGGGGGCCGGATACGCAGTATTTT,few,TRBV9,TRBJ2-3,TRBD2
CASSENQPQHF,TGTGCCAGCAGCGAGAATCAGCCCCAGCATTTT,once,TRBV5-6,TRBJ1-5,.
CASSSGWGDGYTF,TGTGCCAGCAGCTCCGGATGGGGGGACGGCTACACCTTC,.,TRBV7-2,TRBJ1-2,.
CASRKGTETGELFF,TGTGCCAGCAGGAAGGGGACAGAAACCGGGGAGCTGTTTTTT,.,TRBV6-1,TRBJ2-2,TRBD1
CASSLGAPNEQFF,TGTGCCAGCAGCTTAGGGGCTCCCAATGAGCAGTTCTTC,.,TRBV7-9,TRBJ2-1,.
CASSLTGGFYEQYF,TGTGCCAGCAGCTTGACAGGGGGCTTTTACGAGCAGTACTTC,.,TRBV7-9,TRBJ2-7,TRBD1
CASSSKDRGGYTF,TGTGCCAGCAGTTCAAAAGACAGGGGCGGCTACACCTTC,.,TRBV28,TRBJ1-2,TRBD1
CATSRDQGRRDEKLFF,TGTGCCACCAGCAGAGATCAGGGCAGGAGGGATGAAAAACTGTTTTTT,once,TRBV15,TRBJ1-4,.
CASSTQGRTEAFF,TGTGCCAGCAGTACACAGGGTCGGACTGAAGCTTTCTTT,few,TRBV28,TRBJ1-1,.
CASSPAGLAGDYEQYF,TGTGCCAGCAGCCCTGCCGGACTAGCGGGGGACTACGAGCAGTACTTC,.,TRBV7-9,TRBJ2-7,TRBD2
CASSLGETLNTQYF,TGTGCCAGCAGTTTGGGCGAGACCCTGAATACGCAGTATTTT,.,TRBV27,TRBJ2-3,.
CASSLVGGSTDTQYF,TGCGCCAGCAGCTTGGTCGGGGGAAGCACAGATACGCAGTATTTT,.,TRBV5-1,TRBJ2-3,.
CATSRDPGIGYGYTF,TGTGCCACCAGCAGAGATCCGGGGATCGGGTATGGCTACACCTTC,few,TRBV15,TRBJ1-2,.
CASMKQGRSQHF,TGTGCCAGCATGAAGCAGGGCAGGTCCCAGCATTTT,.,TRBV6-5,TRBJ1-5,.
CAWNLFGDNGYTF,TGTGCCTGGAATTTGTTCGGGGACAATGGCTACACCTTC,.,TRBV30,TRBJ1-2,.
CASSLGSTAEAFF,TGTGCCAGCAGTTTAGGCTCGACAGCTGAAGCTTTCTTT,.,TRBV27,TRBJ1-1,.
CASSYITGGGQPQHF,TGTGCCAGCAGTTACATCACAGGGGGCGGGCAGCCCCAGCATTTT,few,TRBV6-6,TRBJ1-5,TRBD1
CASSSAGVDNGYTF,TGTGCCAGCAGCTCCGCCGGAGTCGATAATGGCTACACCTTC,.,TRBV7-9,TRBJ1-2,.
CASRRAGVNEQFF,TGTGCCAGCAGGAGAGCGGGAGTCAATGAGCAGTTCTTC,.,TRBV6-1,TRBJ2-1,TRBD2
CASSRPGGESIGELFF,TGTGCCAGCAGCCGTCCAGGGGGCGAAAGTATCGGGGAGCTGTTTTTT,.,TRBV11-2,TRBJ2-2,TRBD1
CASSPTGAHQPQHF,TGTGCCAGCAGTCCAACAGGGGCCCATCAGCCCCAGCATTTT,.,TRBV6-5,TRBJ1-5,TRBD1
CASSPPGQGSLEQYF,TGTGCCAGCTCTCCTCCGGGACAGGGGTCCCTCGAGCAGTACTTC,once,TRBV18,TRBJ2-7,TRBD1
CASSQDRSGSGYTF,TGCGCCAGCAGCCAAGATAGGTCCGGGAGTGGCTACACCTTC,.,TRBV4-3,TRBJ1-2,.
CASSHIEQGAFGELFF,TGTGCCAGCAGCCACATAGAACAGGGGGCGTTCGGGGAGCTGTTTTTT,.,TRBV7-3,TRBJ2-2,TRBD1
CASGSGQSLGYTF,TGTGCCAGTGGGAGCGGGCAGAGCCTTGGCTACACCTTC,.,TRBV7-3,TRBJ1-2,.
CASSQGGTNYGYTF,TGCGCCAGCAGCCAAGGCGGCACCAACTATGGCTACACCTTC,.,TRBV4-3,TRBJ1-2,.
CACLSVAEAFF,TGTGCCTGCCTCAGTGTGGCTGAAGCTTTCTTT,.,TRBV6-5,TRBJ1-1,.
CASSTRLGGNREQYF,TGTGCCAGCAGTACCCGACTGGGGGGAAACCGCGAGCAGTACTTC,.,TRBV6-6,TRBJ2-7,.
CASSVSGGPETQYF,TGTGCCAGCAGCGTTTCGGGAGGGCCAGAGACCCAGTACTTC,.,TRBV9,TRBJ2-5,TRBD2
CASSRTGGQETQYF,TGTGCCAGCAGCCGGACAGGGGGCCAAGAGACCCAGTACTTC,once,TRBV7-9,TRBJ2-5,TRBD1
CAWSVAGVYEQYF,TGTGCCTGGAGTGTAGCAGGGGTTTACGAGCAGTACTTC,few,TRBV30,TRBJ2-7,.
CASSPMTGQEGEKLFF,TGTGCCAGCAGCCCGATGACGGGACAGGAGGGCGAAAAACTGTTTTTT,.,TRBV4-2,TRBJ1-4,TRBD1
CASSLSGGYNEQFF,TGCGCCAGCAGCCTCAGCGGGGGATACAATGAGCAGTTCTTC,medium-sized,TRBV5-1,TRBJ2-1,TRBD2